The 14 T cell receptor beta chains reported below all come from one sample, sequenced in a study of blood T cells in healthy people across ages. The authors ran a second PCR of roughly 6 to 12 cycles using a sample-barcoded 5' primer and a J-beta primer mix. Each CDR3 protein gets one entry after TCRdb re-called the 5' RACE reads with MiXCR. This table has around 1.5 million distinct CDR3 sequences, around 55% appearing once. Sequencing was carried out using blood. These receptors all come from a man aged 18 to 30 in good health.

This chain links TRBV19 with TRBJ2-7, with 10 bases identical to TRBD1. Germline CDR1 and CDR2: LNHDA and SQIVND (reference sequence). This CDR3 spans 15 amino acids. V lost 7 bases and J lost 6; bases outside the gene matches: 12. The CDR3 DNA follows: TGTGCCAGTACAGTATTTGGGACAGGGGCCCCCGAGCAGTACTTC. Its protein is CASTVFGTGAPEQYF.

V gene TRBV2 combines with J gene TRBJ2-3, with a weak D call TRBD2 (6 bases). CDR3 size: 14 residues. Per germline, CDR1 SNHLY and CDR2 FYNNEI. The V end was cut by 6 bases, the J end by 1 base, with 11 bases between. CDR3 in DNA: TGTGCCAGCAGGGGGGTAGCGGGCACAGATACGCAGTATTTT. Protein product: CASRGVAGTDTQYF.

The V and J genes are TRBV5-5 and TRBJ2-7, with 9 bases identical to TRBD1. The CDR3 spans 13 residues. The germline V gene has CDR1 SGHKS and CDR2 YYEKEE (reference sequence). V shed 3 bases, J shed 5 bases, and the junction held 3 bases outside the gene matches. CDR3 nucleotide sequence: TGTGCCAGCAGCTCGGACAGGGGACACGAGCAGTACTTC. It yields the protein CASSSDRGHEQYF.

V is TRBV30 and J is TRBJ2-7; no firm D call. The CDR3 is 14 residues long. V lost 2 bases, J lost 3 bases, and 14 bases lay in between. Germline values: CDR1 GTSNPN, CDR2 SVGIG (reference sequence). The chain's CDR3 is CAWSHREHSYEQYF. The CDR3 region has the DNA TGTGCCTGGAGTCATCGCGAGCACAGCTACGAGCAGTACTTC.

This sequence joins TRBV5-6 and TRBJ2-2, with 7 bases fitting TRBD2. V shed 0 bases and J 4 bases; nucleotides not matched to a gene: 18. The CDR3 runs to 20 residues. Germline V CDR1 and CDR2: SGHDT, YYEEEE. The CDR3 DNA follows: TGTGCCAGCAGCTTGGATGCAGCAACCAGGACTAGGGCCTCCACCGGGGAGCTGTTTTTT. Translation: CASSLDAATRTRASTGELFF.

This clonotype has just a few counts. The CDR3 DNA reads TGCGCCAGCAGCTTCGGTTCCCGGGACACCTATAATTCACCCCTCCACTTT. Translating gives CASSFGSRDTYNSPLHF. The V gene is TRBV5-1, the J gene TRBJ1-6, with D perhaps matching TRBD1 (6 bases). V dropped 2 bases and J dropped 2 bases, with 14 bases sitting between them. This CDR3 contains 17 residues. CDR1 and CDR2 (germline): SGHRS, YFSETQ.

V usage is TRBV7-9 and J usage is TRBJ2-7; D may be TRBD1 (5 bases). Trimming cost V 5 bases and J 4 bases, with 21 bases left between them. This CDR3 has 16 residues. Germline V gene sequence: CDR1 SEHNR, CDR2 FQNEAQ (reference sequence). In DNA, the CDR3 is TGTGCCAGCAGCCCCGAGGCGCAGGGAATTGGATACGAGCAGTACTTC. This translates into CASSPEAQGIGYEQYF.

This clonotype was counted a few times. The V gene is TRBV29-1, the J gene TRBJ2-3, with 10 bases that match TRBD2. The ends lost 7 bases at V and 0 bases at J; junction bases unmatched: 4. Germline lookup yields CDR1 SQVTM and CDR2 ANQGSEA. The CDR3 covers 14 residues. In DNA form, the CDR3 reads TGCAGCGCTGTGGGACTAGCGAGCACAGATACGCAGTATTTT. It translates to CSAVGLASTDTQYF.

The CDR3 DNA follows: TGCAGCGTCCCCAAAGGGGGCTGGGAGACCCAGTACTTC. Encoded protein: CSVPKGGWETQYF. The V gene is TRBV29-1, the J gene TRBJ2-5; 7 nucleotides agree with TRBD1. The CDR3 covers 13 residues. With 6 bases clipped from V and 5 bases from J, the junction kept 9 bases outside the gene matches. Germline V lookup: CDR1 SQVTM, CDR2 ANQGSEA. Complete variable domain (other parts from reference TRBV29-1 and TRBJ2-5): SAVISQKPSRDICQRGTSLTIQCQVDSQVTMMFWYRQQPGQSLTLIATANQGSEATYESGFVIDKFPISRPNLTFSTLTVSNMSPEDSSIYLCSVPKGGWETQYFGPGTRLLVL.

V is TRBV13 and J is TRBJ1-6; D is undetermined. Germline-derived CDR1 and CDR2 are PRHDT and FYEKMQ (reference sequence). Trimming took off 5 bases at V and 16 bases at J, with 15 bases between the two ends. The CDR3 spans 12 residues. In DNA form, the CDR3 reads TGTGCCAGCAGCCTCCAAGACGGACTGCTCCACTTT. Translating gives CASSLQDGLLHF.

This clonotype showed up just once. This rearrangement joins TRBV2 to TRBJ2-3, with 8 bases fitting TRBD2. The ends lost 5 bases at V and 5 bases at J; junction bases unmatched: 12. There are 16 residues in the CDR3. Germline assignment: CDR1 SNHLY and CDR2 FYNNEI. CDR3 sequence reads: CASSTPEAGEKDTQYF. DNA of the CDR3: TGTGCCAGCAGTACCCCGGAAGCGGGAGAGAAAGATACGCAGTATTTT.

The chain combines TRBV7-9 with TRBJ2-2, with 8 bases that match TRBD1. The CDR3 totals 17 residues. CDR1 and CDR2 (germline): SEHNR, FQNEAQ (reference sequence). Germline trimming cut 3 bases from V and 2 bases from J; bases unmatched to any gene: 8. The CDR3 protein is CASSLPSDRVNTGELFF. The CDR3 DNA follows: TGTGCCAGCAGCTTGCCCTCGGACAGGGTTAACACCGGGGAGCTGTTTTTT.

The chain links TRBV20-1 to TRBJ1-1; TRBD1 matches 8 bases. This CDR3 contains 16 residues. The ends lost 6 bases at V and 1 base at J; junction bases unmatched: 13. Germline V gene sequence: CDR1 DFQATT, CDR2 SNEGSKA (reference sequence). The CDR3 loop is CSARRAGGVSNTEAFF. CDR3 in DNA: TGCAGTGCCCGGCGGGCAGGGGGCGTTTCGAACACTGAAGCTTTCTTT.

Only one count was recorded for this clonotype. V usage is TRBV7-9 and J usage is TRBJ1-2; 7 bases are shared with TRBD1. The CDR3 has 14 amino acids. V was clipped by 5 bases and J by 4 bases; unmatched bases: 7. The germline gives CDR1 SEHNR, CDR2 FQNEAQ (reference sequence). CDR3 amino acids: CASSPMGQLYGYTF. CDR3 in DNA: TGTGCCAGCAGCCCCATGGGACAGCTCTATGGCTACACCTTC.